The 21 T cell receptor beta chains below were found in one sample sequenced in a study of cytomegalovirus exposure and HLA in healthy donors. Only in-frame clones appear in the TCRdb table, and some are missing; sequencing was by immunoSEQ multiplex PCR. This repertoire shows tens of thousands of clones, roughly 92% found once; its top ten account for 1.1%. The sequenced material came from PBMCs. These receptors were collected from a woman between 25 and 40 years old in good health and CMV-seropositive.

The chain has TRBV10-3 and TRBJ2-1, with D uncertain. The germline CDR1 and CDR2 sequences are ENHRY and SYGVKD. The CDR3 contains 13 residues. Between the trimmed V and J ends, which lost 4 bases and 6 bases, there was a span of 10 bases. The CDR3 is CAISGIKSNEQFF. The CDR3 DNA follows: TGTGCCATCAGTGGAATTAAGAGCAATGAGCAGTTCTTC.

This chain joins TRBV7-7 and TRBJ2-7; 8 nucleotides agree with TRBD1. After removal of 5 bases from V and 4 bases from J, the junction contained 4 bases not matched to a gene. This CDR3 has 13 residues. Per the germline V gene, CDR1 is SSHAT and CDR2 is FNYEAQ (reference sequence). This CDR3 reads CASSPRTGYEQYF. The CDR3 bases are TGTGCCAGCAGCCCCCGGACAGGGTACGAGCAGTACTTC.

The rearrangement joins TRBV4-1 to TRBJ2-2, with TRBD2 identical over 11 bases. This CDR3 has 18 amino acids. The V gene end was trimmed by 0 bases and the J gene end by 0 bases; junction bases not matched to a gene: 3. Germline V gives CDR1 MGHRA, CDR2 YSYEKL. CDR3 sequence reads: CASSQEGTSGANTGELFF. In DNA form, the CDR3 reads TGCGCCAGCAGCCAAGAAGGGACTAGCGGAGCGAACACCGGGGAGCTGTTTTTT.

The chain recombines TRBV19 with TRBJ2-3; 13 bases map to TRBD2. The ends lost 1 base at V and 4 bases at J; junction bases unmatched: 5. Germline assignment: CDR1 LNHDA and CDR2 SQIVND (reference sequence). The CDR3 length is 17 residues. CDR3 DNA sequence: TGTGCCAGTAGTATAGGGACTAGCGGGAGTAGGGCAGATACGCAGTATTTT. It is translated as CASSIGTSGSRADTQYF. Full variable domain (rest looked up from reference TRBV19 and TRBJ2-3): DGGITQSPKYLFRKEGQNVTLSCEQNLNHDAMYWYRQDPGQGLRLIYYSQIVNDFQKGDIAEGYSVSREKKESFPLTVTSAQKNPTAFYLCASSIGTSGSRADTQYFGPGTRLTVL.

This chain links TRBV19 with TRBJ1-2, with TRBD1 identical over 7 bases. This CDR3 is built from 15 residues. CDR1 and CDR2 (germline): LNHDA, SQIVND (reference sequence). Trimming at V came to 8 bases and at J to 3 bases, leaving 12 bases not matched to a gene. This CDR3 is CASEGRGYPYYGYTF. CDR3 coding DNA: TGTGCCAGTGAGGGCAGGGGGTACCCTTACTATGGCTACACCTTC.

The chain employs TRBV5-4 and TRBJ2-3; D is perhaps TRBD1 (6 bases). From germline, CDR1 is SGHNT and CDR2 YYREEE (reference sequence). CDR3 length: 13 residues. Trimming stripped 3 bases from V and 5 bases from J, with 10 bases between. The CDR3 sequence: CASSSRQEDTQYF. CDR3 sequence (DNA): TGTGCCAGCAGCTCACGACAGGAAGATACGCAGTATTTT.

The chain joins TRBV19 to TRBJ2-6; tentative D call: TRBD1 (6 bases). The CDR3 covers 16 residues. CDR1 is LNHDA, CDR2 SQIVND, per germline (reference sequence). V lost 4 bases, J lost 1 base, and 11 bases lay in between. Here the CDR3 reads CASSKSTGSGANVLTF. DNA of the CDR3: TGTGCCAGTAGTAAAAGTACAGGGTCTGGGGCCAACGTCCTGACTTTC.

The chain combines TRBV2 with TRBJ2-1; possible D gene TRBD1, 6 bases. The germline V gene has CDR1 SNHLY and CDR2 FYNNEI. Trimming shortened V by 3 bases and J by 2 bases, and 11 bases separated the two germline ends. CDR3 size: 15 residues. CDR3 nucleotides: TGTGCCAGCAGTGATCGGACAGCGACCTACAATGAGCAGTTCTTC. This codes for CASSDRTATYNEQFF.

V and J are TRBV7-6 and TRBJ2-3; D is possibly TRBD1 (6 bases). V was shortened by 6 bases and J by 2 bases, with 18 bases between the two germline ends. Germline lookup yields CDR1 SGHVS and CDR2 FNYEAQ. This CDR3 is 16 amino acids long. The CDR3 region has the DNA TGTGCCAGCAGTAGCACAGGGTGGGGCCACACAGATACGCAGTATTTT. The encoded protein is CASSSTGWGHTDTQYF.

Written as DNA, the CDR3 is TGCGCCAGCAGCCAAGGCAGGACTCTCGATCAGCCCCAGCATTTT. Encoded protein: CASSQGRTLDQPQHF. V gene TRBV4-3 combines with J gene TRBJ1-5; D remains ambiguous. Germline V gene lookup returns CDR1 LGHNA and CDR2 YSLEER. The CDR3 totals 15 residues. Trimming took 1 base from V and 5 from J, leaving 12 bases between them.

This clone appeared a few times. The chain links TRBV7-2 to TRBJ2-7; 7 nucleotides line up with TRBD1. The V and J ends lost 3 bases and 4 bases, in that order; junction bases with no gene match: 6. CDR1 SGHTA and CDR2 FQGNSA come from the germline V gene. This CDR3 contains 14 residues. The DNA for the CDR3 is TGTGCCAGCAGCTTTAAGGGGGCTGGGTACGAGCAGTACTTC. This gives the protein CASSFKGAGYEQYF.

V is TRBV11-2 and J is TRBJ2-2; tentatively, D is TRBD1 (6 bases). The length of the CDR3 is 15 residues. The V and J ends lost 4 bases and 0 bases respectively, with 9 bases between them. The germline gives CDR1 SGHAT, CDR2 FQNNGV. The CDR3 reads CASSWHRANTGELFF. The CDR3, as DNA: TGTGCCAGCAGCTGGCACAGGGCGAACACCGGGGAGCTGTTTTTT.

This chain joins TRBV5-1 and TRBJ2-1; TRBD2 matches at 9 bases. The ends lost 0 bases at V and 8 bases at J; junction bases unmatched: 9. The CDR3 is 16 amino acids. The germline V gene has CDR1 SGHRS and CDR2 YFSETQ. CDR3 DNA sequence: TGCGCCAGCAGCTTGGAGGGGACTAGCCCCTTGTATGAGCAGTTCTTC. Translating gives CASSLEGTSPLYEQFF.

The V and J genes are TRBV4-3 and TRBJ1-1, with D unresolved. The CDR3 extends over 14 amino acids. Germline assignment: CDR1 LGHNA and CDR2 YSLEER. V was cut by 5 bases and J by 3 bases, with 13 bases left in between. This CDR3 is CASSRLLKDTEAFF. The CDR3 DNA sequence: TGCGCCAGCAGCAGACTGCTAAAAGACACTGAAGCTTTCTTT.

The CDR3 coding sequence is TGTGCCATCAGGCGGACAAGCAACACTGAAGCTTTCTTT. It specifies CAIRRTSNTEAFF. This chain links TRBV10-3 with TRBJ1-1, with D tentatively TRBD1 (5 bases). The CDR3 spans 13 residues. V lost 6 bases to trimming and J lost 2 bases, with 10 bases between them. Germline CDR1 and CDR2: ENHRY and SYGVKD.

In DNA, the CDR3 is TGTGCCAGTAAGGGCGGGAGCTCCTACGAGCAGTACTTC. This gives the protein CASKGGSSYEQYF. The chain carries TRBV2 and TRBJ2-7; 7 bases map to TRBD2. The CDR3 is 13 amino acids. CDR1 and CDR2 (germline): SNHLY, FYNNEI. V gave up 9 bases and J gave up 0 bases; unmatched junction bases: 5.

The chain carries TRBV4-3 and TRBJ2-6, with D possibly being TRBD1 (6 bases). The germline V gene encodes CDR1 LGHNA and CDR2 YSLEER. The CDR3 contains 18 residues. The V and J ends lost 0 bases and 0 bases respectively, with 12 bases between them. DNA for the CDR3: TGCGCCAGCAGCCAAGATTTGACAGGAGCCTCTGGGGCCAACGTCCTGACTTTC. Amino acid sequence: CASSQDLTGASGANVLTF.

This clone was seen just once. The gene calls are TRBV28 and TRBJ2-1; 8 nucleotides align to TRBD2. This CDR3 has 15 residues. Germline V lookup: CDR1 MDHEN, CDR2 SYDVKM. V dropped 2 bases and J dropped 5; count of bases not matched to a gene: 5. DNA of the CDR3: TGTGCCAGCAGTTTAGCCCGGGAGGGGGACAATGAGCAGTTCTTC. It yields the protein CASSLAREGDNEQFF.

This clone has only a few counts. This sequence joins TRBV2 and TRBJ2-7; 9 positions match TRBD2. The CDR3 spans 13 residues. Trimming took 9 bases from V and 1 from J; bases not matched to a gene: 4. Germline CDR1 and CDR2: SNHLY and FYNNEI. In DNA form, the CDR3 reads TGTGCCAGGAGCGGGAGGTCTTCCTACGAGCAGTACTTC. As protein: CARSGRSSYEQYF.

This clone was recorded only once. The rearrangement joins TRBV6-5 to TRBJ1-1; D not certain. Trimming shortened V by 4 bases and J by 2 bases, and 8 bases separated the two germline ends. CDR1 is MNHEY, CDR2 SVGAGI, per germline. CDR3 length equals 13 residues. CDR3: CASSLGGNTEAFF. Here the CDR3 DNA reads TGTGCCAGCAGTTTAGGAGGTAACACTGAAGCTTTCTTT.

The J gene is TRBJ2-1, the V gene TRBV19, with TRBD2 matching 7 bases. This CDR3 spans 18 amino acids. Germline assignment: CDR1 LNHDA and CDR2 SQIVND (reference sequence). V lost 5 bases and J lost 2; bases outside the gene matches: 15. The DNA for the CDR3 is TGTGCCAGTAGTGTGCTGCTTGGGGCGGGAGTGGCCTACAATGAGCAGTTCTTC. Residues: CASSVLLGAGVAYNEQFF.